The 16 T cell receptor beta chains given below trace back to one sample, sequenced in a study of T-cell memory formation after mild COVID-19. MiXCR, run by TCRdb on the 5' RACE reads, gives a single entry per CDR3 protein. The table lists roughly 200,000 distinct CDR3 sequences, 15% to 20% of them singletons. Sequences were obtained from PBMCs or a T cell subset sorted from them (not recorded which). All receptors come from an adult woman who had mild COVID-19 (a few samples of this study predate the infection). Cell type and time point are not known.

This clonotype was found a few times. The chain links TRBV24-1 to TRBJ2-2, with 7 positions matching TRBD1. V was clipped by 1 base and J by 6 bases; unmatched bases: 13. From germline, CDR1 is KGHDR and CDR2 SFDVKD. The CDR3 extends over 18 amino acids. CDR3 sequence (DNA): TGTGCCACCAGTGATTTCCCGGGCAGGGGGTATGCGGCCGGGGAGCTGTTTTTT. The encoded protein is CATSDFPGRGYAAGELFF.

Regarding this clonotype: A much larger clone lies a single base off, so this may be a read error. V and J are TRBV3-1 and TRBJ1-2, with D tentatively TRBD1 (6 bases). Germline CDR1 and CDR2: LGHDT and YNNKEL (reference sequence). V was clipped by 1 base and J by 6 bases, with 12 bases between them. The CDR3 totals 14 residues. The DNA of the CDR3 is TGTGCCAGCAGCCAAGTTGGGGGGCAGAATGGCTACACCTTC. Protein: CASSQVGGQNGYTF.

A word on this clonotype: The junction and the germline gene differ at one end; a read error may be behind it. CDR3 nucleotides: TGTGCCAGCAGCCAGGCCTGGGGGGACAGGGACAATCGGCCCCAGCATTTT. Amino acids: CASSQAWGDRDNRPQHF. The rearrangement uses TRBV4-2 and TRBJ1-5, with TRBD1 identical over 9 bases. Germline V lookup: CDR1 LGHNA, CDR2 YNFKEQ. The CDR3 loop spans 17 amino acids.

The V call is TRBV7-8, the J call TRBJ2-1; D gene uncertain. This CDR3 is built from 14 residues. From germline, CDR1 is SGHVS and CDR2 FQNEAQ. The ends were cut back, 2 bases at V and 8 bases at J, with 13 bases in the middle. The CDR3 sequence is CASSLRASLHEQFF. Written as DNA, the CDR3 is TGTGCCAGCAGCTTAAGGGCTTCTCTGCATGAGCAGTTCTTC.

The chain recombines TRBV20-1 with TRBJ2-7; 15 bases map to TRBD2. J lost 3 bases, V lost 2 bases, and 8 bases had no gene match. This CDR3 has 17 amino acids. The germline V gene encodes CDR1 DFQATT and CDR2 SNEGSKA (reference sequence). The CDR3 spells CSARPGLAGGPIYEQYF. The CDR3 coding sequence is TGCAGTGCTAGACCCGGACTAGCGGGAGGGCCCATCTACGAGCAGTACTTC.

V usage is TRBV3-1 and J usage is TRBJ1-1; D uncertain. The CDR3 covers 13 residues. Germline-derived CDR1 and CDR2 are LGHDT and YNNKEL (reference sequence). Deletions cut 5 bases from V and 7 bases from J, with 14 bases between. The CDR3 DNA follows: TGTGCCAGCAGCTCGGTCCGGGAGAATGAAGCTTTCTTT. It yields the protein CASSSVRENEAFF.

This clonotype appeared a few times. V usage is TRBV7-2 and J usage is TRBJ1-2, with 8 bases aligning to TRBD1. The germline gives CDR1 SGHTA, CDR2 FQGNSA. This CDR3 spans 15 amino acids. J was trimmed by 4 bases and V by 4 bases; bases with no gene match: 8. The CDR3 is CASSSRTGYTYGYTF. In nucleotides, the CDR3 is TGTGCCAGCAGCTCCCGGACAGGGTATACCTATGGCTACACCTTC.

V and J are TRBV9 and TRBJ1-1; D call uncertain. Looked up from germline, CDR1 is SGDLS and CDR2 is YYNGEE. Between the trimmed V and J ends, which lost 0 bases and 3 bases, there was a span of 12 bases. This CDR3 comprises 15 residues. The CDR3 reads CASSVVGDGDTEAFF. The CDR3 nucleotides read TGTGCCAGCAGCGTAGTTGGGGATGGGGACACTGAAGCTTTCTTT. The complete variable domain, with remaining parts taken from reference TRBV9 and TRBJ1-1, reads DSGVTQTPKHLITATGQRVTLRCSPRSGDLSVYWYQQSLDQGLQFLIQYYNGEERAKGNILERFSAQQFPDLHSELNLSSLELGDSALYFCASSVVGDGDTEAFFGQGTRLTVV.

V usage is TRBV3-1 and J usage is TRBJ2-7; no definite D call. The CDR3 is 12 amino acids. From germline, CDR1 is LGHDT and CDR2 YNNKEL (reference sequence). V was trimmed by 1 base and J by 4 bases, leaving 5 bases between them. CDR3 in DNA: TGTGCCAGCAGCCAAGGCCTTTACGAGCAGTACTTC. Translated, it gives CASSQGLYEQYF.

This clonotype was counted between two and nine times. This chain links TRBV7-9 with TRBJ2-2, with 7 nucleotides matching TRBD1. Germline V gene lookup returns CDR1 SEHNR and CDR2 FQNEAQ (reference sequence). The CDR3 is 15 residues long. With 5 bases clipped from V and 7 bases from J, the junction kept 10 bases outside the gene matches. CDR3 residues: CASSGRGQSIGELFF. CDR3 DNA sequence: TGTGCCAGCAGCGGCCGGGGACAGTCAATCGGGGAGCTGTTTTTT.

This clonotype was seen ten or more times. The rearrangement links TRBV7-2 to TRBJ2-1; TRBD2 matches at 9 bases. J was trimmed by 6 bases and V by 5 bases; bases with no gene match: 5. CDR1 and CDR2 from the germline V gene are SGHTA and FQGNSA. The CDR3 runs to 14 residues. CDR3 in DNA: TGTGCCAGCAGCCCCTGGACTAGCGTCAATGAGCAGTTCTTC. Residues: CASSPWTSVNEQFF.

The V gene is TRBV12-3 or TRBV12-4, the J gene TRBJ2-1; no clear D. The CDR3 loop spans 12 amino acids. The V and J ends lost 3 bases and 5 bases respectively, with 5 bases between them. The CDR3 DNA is TGTGCCAGCAGTTTTTTTGACAATGAGCAGTTCTTC. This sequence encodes CASSFFDNEQFF.

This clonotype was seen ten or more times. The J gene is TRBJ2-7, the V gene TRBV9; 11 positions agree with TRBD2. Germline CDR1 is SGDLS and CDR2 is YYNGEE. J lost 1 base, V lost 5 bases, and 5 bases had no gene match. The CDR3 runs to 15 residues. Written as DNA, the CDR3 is TGTGCCAGCAGTCTTGGGACTAGCGGATCCTACGAGCAGTACTTC. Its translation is CASSLGTSGSYEQYF.

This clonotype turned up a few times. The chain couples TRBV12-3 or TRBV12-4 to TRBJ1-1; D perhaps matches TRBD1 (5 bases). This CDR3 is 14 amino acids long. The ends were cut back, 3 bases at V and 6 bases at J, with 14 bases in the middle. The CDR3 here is CASSFGFQGAEAFF. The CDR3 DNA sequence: TGTGCCAGCAGTTTTGGTTTCCAGGGCGCTGAAGCTTTCTTT.

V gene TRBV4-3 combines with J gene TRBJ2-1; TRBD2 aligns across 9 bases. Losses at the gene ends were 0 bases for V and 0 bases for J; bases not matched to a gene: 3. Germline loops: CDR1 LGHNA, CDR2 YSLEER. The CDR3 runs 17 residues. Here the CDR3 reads CASSQEGREGSYNEQFF. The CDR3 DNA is TGCGCCAGCAGCCAAGAAGGGCGGGAGGGCTCCTACAATGAGCAGTTCTTC.

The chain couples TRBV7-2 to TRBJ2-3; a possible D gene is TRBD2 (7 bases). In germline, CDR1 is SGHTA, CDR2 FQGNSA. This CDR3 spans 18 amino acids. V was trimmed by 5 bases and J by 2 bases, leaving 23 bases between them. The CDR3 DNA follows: TGTGCCAGCAGCCTCCTTAGGGGGGGAGGGCCGTTCACAGATACGCAGTATTTT. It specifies CASSLLRGGGPFTDTQYF. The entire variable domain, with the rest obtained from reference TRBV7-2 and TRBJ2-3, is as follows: GAGVSQSPSNKVTEKGKDVELRCDPISGHTALYWYRQSLGQGLEFLIYFQGNSAPDKSGLPSDRFSAERTGGSVSTLTIQRTQQEDSAVYLCASSLLRGGGPFTDTQYFGPGTRLTVL.